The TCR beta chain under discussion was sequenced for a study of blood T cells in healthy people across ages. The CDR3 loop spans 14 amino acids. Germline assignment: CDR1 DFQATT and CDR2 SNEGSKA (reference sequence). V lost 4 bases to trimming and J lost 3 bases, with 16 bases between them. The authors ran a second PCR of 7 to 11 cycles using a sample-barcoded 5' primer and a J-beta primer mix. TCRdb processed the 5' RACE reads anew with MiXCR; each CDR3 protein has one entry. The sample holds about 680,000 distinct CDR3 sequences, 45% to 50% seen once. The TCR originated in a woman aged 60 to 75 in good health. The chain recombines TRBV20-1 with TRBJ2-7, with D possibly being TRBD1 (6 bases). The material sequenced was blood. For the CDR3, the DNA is TGCAGTGCTACAACAGGGATTTTGGACTACGAGCAGTACTTC. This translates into CSATTGILDYEQYF.